Listed here are 2 T cell receptor beta chains from one sample, sequenced in a study of blood T cell repertoires in COVID-19. This table comes from immunoSEQ multiplex PCR, and its TCRdb copy is limited to in-frame clones, with some not included. The data hold about half a million clones, with about 91% observed a single time. The sequencing sample was made of peripheral blood. The receptors shown here come from a man in his late teens or twenties with COVID-19, enrolled during active disease.

The chain recombines TRBV11-2 with TRBJ2-3; D is uncertain. V gave up 4 bases and J gave up 5 bases, with 7 bases separating them. The CDR3 consists of 12 residues. Germline V gene sequence: CDR1 SGHAT, CDR2 FQNNGV. The CDR3 DNA sequence: TGTGCCAGCAGCTCTGTTAGAGATACGCAGTATTTT. Translating gives CASSSVRDTQYF.

The chain employs TRBV5-1 and TRBJ2-1; 7 bases are a match to TRBD1. This CDR3 comprises 16 residues. CDR1 and CDR2 from the germline V gene are SGHRS and YFSETQ. Trimming cost V 0 bases and J 9 bases; bases outside gene matches: 12. The CDR3 DNA sequence: TGCGCCAGCAGCTTGGCCTATGACAGGGATTTGAGTGAGCAGTTCTTC. This codes for CASSLAYDRDLSEQFF.